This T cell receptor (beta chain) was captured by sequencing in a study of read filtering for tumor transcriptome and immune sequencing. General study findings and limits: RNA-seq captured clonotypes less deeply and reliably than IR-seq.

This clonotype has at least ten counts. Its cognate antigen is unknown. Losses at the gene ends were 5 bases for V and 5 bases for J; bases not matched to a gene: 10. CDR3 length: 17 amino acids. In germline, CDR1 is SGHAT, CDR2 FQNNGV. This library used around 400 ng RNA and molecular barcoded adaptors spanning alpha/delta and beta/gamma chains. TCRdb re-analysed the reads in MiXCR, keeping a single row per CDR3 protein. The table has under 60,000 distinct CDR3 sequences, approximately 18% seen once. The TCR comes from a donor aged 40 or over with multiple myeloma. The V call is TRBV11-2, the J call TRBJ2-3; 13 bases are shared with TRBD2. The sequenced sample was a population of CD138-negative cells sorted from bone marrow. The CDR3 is CASSPDWTSGRVDTQYF. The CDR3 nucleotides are TGTGCCAGCAGCCCGGACTGGACTAGCGGGAGAGTAGATACGCAGTATTTT.